One T cell receptor (beta chain) is described in this entry. No antigen is known for it. The germline CDR1 and CDR2 sequences are SEHNR and FQNEAQ (reference sequence). The CDR3 runs 16 residues. Trimming removed 1 base from V and 0 bases from J, with 10 bases in between. Investigators took ten milliliters of peripheral blood from every donor. This entry comes from a study of blood T cells in healthy people across ages. Findings and caveats of the study: There was a strong correlation between TCR beta diversity and naive T cell percentage.

Combining a sample-barcoded 5' primer with a J-beta primer mix, a second PCR ran for roughly 7 to 11 cycles. TCRdb re-called the 5' RACE reads through MiXCR, storing one row per CDR3 protein. The sample has roughly 700,000 distinct CDR3 sequences; roughly 32% are singletons. The chain links TRBV7-9 to TRBJ1-3; D not certain. The receptor was derived from a woman older than 75 in good health. The specimen was blood. CDR3 nucleotides: TGTGCCAGCAGCTTAGAAGGGATGAGCTCTGGAAACACCATATATTTT. Protein: CASSLEGMSSGNTIYF.